The 23 T cell receptor beta chains below all came from one sample that was sequenced in a study of CD8+CD57+ T cells in acquired aplastic anemia. For CDR3 and TCR beta VDJ profiling, genomic DNA was the template used. TCRdb independently ran MiXCR on the reads; one entry per CDR3 protein. Of roughly 100,000 distinct CDR3 sequences listed, about 63% are singletons. Flow cytometry had shown expanded CD8+CD57+ cells in the patients chosen for sequencing. Sample: sorted CD4+, CD8+, or CD8+CD57+ T cells (not recorded which) from PBMCs. These receptors all come from a human donor with aplastic anemia.

This clonotype occurred a few times. The rearrangement uses TRBV10-3 and TRBJ2-7, with 7 bases matching TRBD1. The germline V gene encodes CDR1 ENHRY and CDR2 SYGVKD. This CDR3 region has 15 residues. V was pared by 8 bases and J by 1 base, with 11 bases of the junction left unmatched. The CDR3 loop is CAIGLPPGQSYEQYF. As DNA, the CDR3 is TGTGCCATCGGCTTACCTCCGGGACAGTCCTACGAGCAGTACTTC.

The chain uses TRBV20-1 and TRBJ2-1, with 8 nucleotides matching TRBD2. Germline V gives CDR1 DFQATT, CDR2 SNEGSKA (reference sequence). CDR3 size: 15 residues. V gave up 0 bases and J gave up 4 bases; unmatched junction bases: 5. The CDR3 DNA reads TGCAGTGCTAGAGATAGCGGGAAAGCTTACAATGAGCAGTTCTTC. Amino acids: CSARDSGKAYNEQFF.

This clonotype has a count of ten or more. The rearrangement joins TRBV20-1 to TRBJ2-5, with D perhaps being TRBD1 or TRBD2 (6 bases each). Germline assignment: CDR1 DFQATT and CDR2 SNEGSKA (reference sequence). Trimming removed 3 bases at V and 2 bases at J, with 13 bases between. This CDR3 comprises 14 residues. Here the CDR3 DNA reads TGCAGTGCTAGTAAGGGGGAGGAACAAGAGACCCAGTACTTC. This codes for CSASKGEEQETQYF.

This clonotype came up a few times. This chain links TRBV7-9 with TRBJ2-1; a weak D match, TRBD1 (5 bases). This CDR3 has 13 amino acids. Germline V gene data show CDR1 as SEHNR and CDR2 as FQNEAQ (reference sequence). V was cut by 1 base and J by 13 bases, with 14 bases left in between. The CDR3 is CASSLVGQDRQFF. The CDR3, as DNA: TGTGCCAGCAGCTTAGTGGGGCAGGACCGCCAGTTCTTC.

V and J are TRBV10-2 and TRBJ2-7, with TRBD2 matching 10 bases. CDR1 WSHSY and CDR2 SAAADI come from the germline V gene. This CDR3 is built from 16 residues. The junction had 15 bases not matched to a gene; V was cut back by 8 bases and J by 5 bases. The CDR3 DNA follows: TGCGCCAGCGGACCTTTAGGAGCGGGAGGGCTAAACGAGCAGTACTTC. It translates to CASGPLGAGGLNEQYF.

This clonotype was picked up a small number of times. The rearrangement joins TRBV29-1 to TRBJ1-2, with 9 bases matching TRBD1. J was trimmed by 8 bases and V by 4 bases; bases with no gene match: 14. Germline assignment: CDR1 SQVTM and CDR2 ANQGSEA. This CDR3 has 15 residues. The CDR3 DNA reads as TGCAGCGTTGGGACACTCACCGGGACAGGGTTCGGCTACACCTTC. This codes for CSVGTLTGTGFGYTF.

This chain links TRBV7-2 with TRBJ2-7; D ambiguous. The CDR3 has 13 amino acids. The ends were cut back, 4 bases at V and 3 bases at J, with 10 bases in the middle. Germline lookup yields CDR1 SGHTA and CDR2 FQGNSA. The CDR3 sequence: CASSSSRNYEQYF. The CDR3 bases are TGTGCCAGCAGCTCCTCACGTAACTACGAGCAGTACTTC. The full variable domain, with the rest looked up from reference TRBV7-2 and TRBJ2-7, is GAGVSQSPSNKVTEKGKDVELRCDPISGHTALYWYRQSLGQGLEFLIYFQGNSAPDKSGLPSDRFSAERTGGSVSTLTIQRTQQEDSAVYLCASSSSRNYEQYFGPGTRLTVT.

This clonotype was observed at least ten times. The rearrangement links TRBV19 to TRBJ1-1, with TRBD1 matching 9 bases. Trimming removed 1 base from V and 3 bases from J; junction bases left unmatched: 15. This CDR3 is built from 19 residues. In germline, CDR1 is LNHDA, CDR2 SQIVND (reference sequence). Here the CDR3 DNA reads TGTGCCAGTAGTATAGGTACCTTAGCTACAGGGGGCCGGGACACTGAAGCTTTCTTT. Protein product: CASSIGTLATGGRDTEAFF. Complete variable domain (other parts from reference TRBV19 and TRBJ1-1): DGGITQSPKYLFRKEGQNVTLSCEQNLNHDAMYWYRQDPGQGLRLIYYSQIVNDFQKGDIAEGYSVSREKKESFPLTVTSAQKNPTAFYLCASSIGTLATGGRDTEAFFGQGTRLTVV.

This clonotype was seen a handful of times. The chain links TRBV19 to TRBJ1-1; D gene uncertain. The CDR3 consists of 14 residues. The germline V gene encodes CDR1 LNHDA and CDR2 SQIVND (reference sequence). Trimming left V 1 base short and J 0 bases short, with 6 bases between. The CDR3, as DNA: TGTGCCAGTAGTATAGGGGTTGTGAACACTGAAGCTTTCTTT. Protein: CASSIGVVNTEAFF.

The chain joins TRBV20-1 to TRBJ2-7, with D possibly matching TRBD2 (5 bases). Germline V gives CDR1 DFQATT, CDR2 SNEGSKA (reference sequence). V was pared by 5 bases and J by 6 bases, with 23 bases between. The CDR3 consists of 15 residues. This CDR3 reads CSADLRSAEAGEQYF. The CDR3 DNA sequence: TGCAGTGCTGACCTAAGGTCAGCGGAGGCGGGCGAGCAGTACTTC.

The chain links TRBV7-9 to TRBJ1-4; D not certain. V lost 2 bases, J lost 6 bases, and 10 bases lay in between. Looked up from germline, CDR1 is SEHNR and CDR2 is FQNEAQ (reference sequence). The CDR3 runs to 14 residues. In DNA, the CDR3 is TGTGCCAGCAGCTTACGGACTGAGGATGAAAAACTGTTTTTT. Encoded protein: CASSLRTEDEKLFF. The full variable domain, in which reference TRBV7-9 and TRBJ1-4 provide the parts outside the CDR3, is DTGVSQNPRHKITKRGQNVTFRCDPISEHNRLYWYRQTLGQGPEFLTYFQNEAQLEKSRLLSDRFSAERPKGSFSTLEIQRTEQGDSAMYLCASSLRTEDEKLFFGSGTQLSVL.

The J gene is TRBJ2-1, the V gene TRBV29-1; D remains ambiguous. V was shortened by 3 bases and J by 3 bases, with 6 bases between the two germline ends. This CDR3 is 12 amino acids long. Germline values: CDR1 SQVTM, CDR2 ANQGSEA. The CDR3 protein is CSVEFNYNEQFF. In DNA, the CDR3 is TGCAGCGTTGAGTTCAACTACAATGAGCAGTTCTTC.

This clonotype was seen just once. The chain is built from TRBV24-1 and TRBJ1-2, with a weak D call TRBD1 (5 bases). V lost 5 bases to trimming and J lost 8 bases, with 20 bases between them. CDR3 size: 15 residues. CDR1 is KGHDR and CDR2 is SFDVKD in the germline V gene. CDR3 sequence: CATSARWERAGGYTF. The CDR3 DNA is TGTGCCACCAGTGCCCGGTGGGAGAGGGCAGGGGGCTACACCTTC.

The rearrangement joins TRBV9 to TRBJ1-1, with unresolved D. Trimming left V 3 bases short and J 5 bases short, with 11 bases between. This CDR3 has 13 amino acids. Germline-derived CDR1 and CDR2 are SGDLS and YYNGEE. CDR3 sequence reads: CASSEYMGTEAFF. The CDR3 DNA reads as TGTGCCAGCAGCGAGTACATGGGGACTGAAGCTTTCTTT.

This clonotype occurred a few times. V and J are TRBV12-3 or TRBV12-4 and TRBJ2-7; a weak D match, TRBD1 (6 bases). The CDR3 runs 17 residues. The V gene lost 6 bases and the J gene lost 6 bases, with 27 bases spanning the gap. CDR3 sequence: CASSPPLRQAKTGEQYF. The CDR3 DNA reads as TGTGCCAGCAGCCCTCCCCTCAGACAGGCCAAGACGGGCGAGCAGTACTTC.

This clonotype was picked up many times. The chain is built from TRBV5-6 and TRBJ2-5, with D possibly TRBD2 on 7 matching bases. The V end was cut by 0 bases, the J end by 0 bases, with 15 bases between. This CDR3 has 17 residues. Germline loops: CDR1 SGHDT, CDR2 YYEEEE. The DNA for the CDR3 is TGTGCCAGCAGCTTGGAACAGGGAGGGCCTTACCAAGAGACCCAGTACTTC. Amino acid sequence: CASSLEQGGPYQETQYF.

This clonotype was recorded at least ten times. The genes are TRBV11-2 and TRBJ2-1, with TRBD2 matching 9 bases. The CDR3 loop spans 17 amino acids. Germline-derived CDR1 and CDR2 are SGHAT and FQNNGV. V lost 1 base to trimming and J lost 3 bases; unmatched junction nucleotides: 7. The CDR3, as DNA: TGTGCCAGCAGCTTAGGTAGCGGGAGTTTGATCTACAATGAGCAGTTCTTC. Protein: CASSLGSGSLIYNEQFF.

The V and J genes are TRBV20-1 and TRBJ1-2, with unresolved D. V lost 0 bases, J lost 7 bases, and 12 bases lay in between. Germline V gene sequence: CDR1 DFQATT, CDR2 SNEGSKA (reference sequence). The CDR3 is 13 amino acids. The CDR3 sequence is CSARDLEGRGYTF. The CDR3 bases are TGCAGTGCTAGAGATCTGGAAGGACGTGGCTACACCTTC.

V and J are TRBV29-1 and TRBJ2-7; D not resolved. This CDR3 spans 14 amino acids. Germline CDR1 and CDR2: SQVTM and ANQGSEA. V shed 0 bases and J shed 7 bases, with 16 bases lying between them. The CDR3 reads CSVEEVRSTGEQYF. CDR3 nucleotides: TGCAGCGTTGAAGAAGTAAGGTCAACTGGGGAGCAGTACTTC.

The chain combines TRBV10-3 with TRBJ1-4; D is unclear. The V end lost 3 bases, the J end lost 0 bases, and 8 bases lay between the germline ends. Germline V CDR1 and CDR2: ENHRY, SYGVKD. The CDR3 has 15 amino acids. The CDR3 protein is CAISEGDATNEKLFF. CDR3 nucleotides: TGTGCCATCAGTGAAGGAGATGCAACTAATGAAAAACTGTTTTTT.

The rearrangement joins TRBV15 to TRBJ1-1, with TRBD1 matching over 7 bases. The CDR3 has 15 amino acids. V dropped 2 bases and J dropped 7; count of bases not matched to a gene: 10. CDR1 and CDR2 (germline): LNHNV, YYDKDF (reference sequence). In DNA form, the CDR3 reads TGTGCCACCAGCAGAAACACCGGGACAGCTCTTGAAGCTTTCTTT. It yields the protein CATSRNTGTALEAFF.

This clonotype was seen only a few times. The CDR3 loop reads CSAITGFSNQPQHF. The DNA for the CDR3 is TGCAGTGCCATCACAGGGTTTAGCAATCAGCCCCAGCATTTT. The V call is TRBV20-1, the J call TRBJ1-5; the D gene is possibly TRBD1 (6 bases). Per germline, CDR1 DFQATT and CDR2 SNEGSKA (reference sequence). The CDR3 is 14 residues long. V was pared by 6 bases and J by 0 bases, with 12 bases between.

The chain couples TRBV6-1 to TRBJ1-1, with TRBD1 identical over 7 bases. This CDR3 has 13 amino acids. After removal of 5 bases from V and 4 bases from J, the junction contained 4 bases not matched to a gene. Germline CDR1 and CDR2: MNHNS and SASEGT. In nucleotides, the CDR3 is TGTGCCAGCAGTCGGGGGACAGCCACTGAAGCTTTCTTT. This codes for CASSRGTATEAFF.